A selection of T cell receptor beta chains follows, all from one sample in a study of PD-1 blockade in mismatch repair-deficient tumors. Clones were read by immunoSEQ multiplex PCR, and TCRdb kept only the in-frame ones, dropping some. The data hold tens of thousands of clones, with about 84% observed a single time. The starting material was peripheral blood, obtained 12 weeks after starting pembrolizumab. These receptors were obtained from an adult with mismatch repair-deficient cancer. CDR3s include the opening cysteine and the closing phenylalanine or tryptophan. D genes are given only for firm matches. Size values are once, few and many counts, or a class for expanded clones, and some rows have none.

cdr3_aa cdr3_nt clone_size j_call v_call d_call
CASSGQGAPHEQYF TGCGCCAGCAGCGGACAGGGGGCTCCCCACGAGCAGTACTTC - TRBJ2-7 TRBV5-1 TRBD1
CASSLAGRSGDTEAFF TGTGCCAGCAGCTTAGCAGGACGGAGTGGGGACACTGAAGCTTTCTTT - TRBJ1-1 TRBV4-2 -
CASSLQGSEQYF TGTGCCAGCAGCTTACAGGGTTCGGAGCAGTACTTC - TRBJ2-7 TRBV7-9 -
CATSRDRTPNTEAFF TGTGCCACCAGCAGAGATAGGACACCGAACACTGAAGCTTTCTTT - TRBJ1-1 TRBV15 -
CASSPGGRNNYGYTF TGTGCCAGCAGTCCAGGGGGACGAAATAACTATGGCTACACCTTC - TRBJ1-2 TRBV28 TRBD1
CASSIITLNTGELFF TGTGCCAGTAGTATAATAACCTTGAACACCGGGGAGCTGTTTTTT once TRBJ2-2 TRBV19 -
CASSYGTEQFF TGTGCCAGCAGTTACGGGACAGAGCAGTTCTTC - TRBJ2-1 TRBV6-5 -
CASRPGTGGRTEAFF TGTGCCAGTAGACCCGGGACAGGGGGCAGGACTGAAGCTTTCTTT - TRBJ1-1 TRBV19 TRBD1
CASSLGIAGGLNEQFF TGTGCCAGCAGCTTAGGGATAGCGGGAGGGCTCAATGAGCAGTTCTTC - TRBJ2-1 TRBV7-8 TRBD2
CASSPRGTQETQYF TGTGCCAGCTCACCTCGTGGGACACAAGAGACCCAGTACTTC - TRBJ2-5 TRBV18 -
CASSVGGGRNFATQYF TGTGCCAGTAGTGTCGGCGGGGGTCGAAACTTTGCGACCCAGTACTTC - TRBJ2-5 TRBV19 TRBD2
CASFSGKTQETQYF TGTGCCTCCTTCTCGGGAAAAACCCAAGAGACCCAGTACTTC - TRBJ2-5 TRBV6-1 -
CASSLDRNTIYF TGTGCCAGCAGCTTAGATCGAAACACCATATATTTT once TRBJ1-3 TRBV7-3 -
CAWYRTGEGGYTF TGTGCCTGGTACCGGACAGGGGAGGGAGGCTACACCTTC - TRBJ1-2 TRBV30 TRBD1
CASRSFRGPTYEQYF TGTGCCAGCAGATCTTTCCGCGGGCCCACTTACGAGCAGTACTTC - TRBJ2-7 TRBV2 -
CASSRSDLAKNIQYF TGTGCCAGCAGTAGGTCCGACCTAGCCAAAAACATTCAGTACTTC - TRBJ2-4 TRBV2 -
CASSLEAGVLSEQYF TGCGCCAGCAGCTTGGAGGCTGGGGTCTTAAGCGAGCAGTACTTC - TRBJ2-7 TRBV5-1 -
CASSSSGRAKFF TGTGCCAGCAGTTCAAGCGGGAGGGCCAAGTTCTTC - TRBJ2-1 TRBV6-5 TRBD2
CASSGEGGPLTEAFF TGCGCCAGCAGCGGGGAGGGGGGCCCCCTGACTGAAGCTTTCTTT once TRBJ1-1 TRBV5-1 -
CASSLFYPEGLAGVNEQFF TGTGCCAGCAGTTTATTTTACCCGGAGGGACTAGCGGGAGTCAATGAGCAGTTCTTC - TRBJ2-1 TRBV27 TRBD2
CASSQVVRGLGPQHF TGCGCCAGCAGCCAAGTGGTAAGGGGACTGGGGCCCCAGCATTTT - TRBJ1-5 TRBV4-1 -
CASSEWVGDEQYF TGCGCCAGCAGTGAGTGGGTGGGGGACGAGCAGTACTTC few TRBJ2-7 TRBV10-1 -
CASSFGQAAYGYTF TGTGCCAGCAGTTTCGGACAGGCAGCCTATGGCTACACCTTC - TRBJ1-2 TRBV28 TRBD1
CASRIRELAGVAGELFF TGTGCCAGCAGGATCAGGGAGCTAGCGGGAGTTGCCGGGGAGCTGTTTTTT - TRBJ2-2 TRBV27 TRBD2
CASSLGFGSRTEAFF TGTGCCAGCAGCTTAGGTTTCGGGTCCCGCACTGAAGCTTTCTTT - TRBJ1-1 TRBV11-1 -
CASTSDVSYYYEQYF TGTGCCAGCACCAGCGACGTGAGCTACTACTACGAGCAGTACTTC few TRBJ2-7 TRBV6-1 -
CASSLSSGGYNEQFF TGCGCCAGCAGCTTATCTTCGGGCGGGTACAATGAGCAGTTCTTC - TRBJ2-1 TRBV10-1 -
CASSELAKGGYTQYF TGTGCCAGCAGTGAACTAGCGAAAGGGGGGTATACGCAGTATTTT - TRBJ2-3 TRBV5-4 -
CASSLLAGATYEQYF TGTGCCAGCAGTTTATTAGCGGGAGCGACCTACGAGCAGTACTTC - TRBJ2-7 TRBV28 TRBD2
CASSPEPPARFYEQYF TGTGCCAGCAGCCCAGAGCCGCCAGCACGCTTCTACGAGCAGTACTTC - TRBJ2-7 TRBV7-9 -
CASTRTRNDEQYF TGTGCCAGCACCCGGACTAGGAACGACGAGCAGTACTTC few TRBJ2-7 TRBV6-5 TRBD2
CASHSGDNEQFF TGTGCCAGTCATTCGGGGGACAATGAGCAGTTCTTC - TRBJ2-1 TRBV19 -
CASSPRLAGAGANVLTF TGTGCCAGCAGCCCCCGACTAGCGGGCGCTGGGGCCAACGTCCTGACTTTC once TRBJ2-6 TRBV14 TRBD2
CASSQGQMNEKLFF TGCGCCAGCAGCCAAGGACAGATGAATGAAAAACTGTTTTTT - TRBJ1-4 TRBV4-1 -
CASSQQGRANEKLFF TGCGCCAGCAGCCAGCAGGGTAGGGCTAATGAAAAACTGTTTTTT - TRBJ1-4 TRBV4-3 -
CASSPKGLAATDTQYF TGTGCCAGCTCACCTAAGGGACTAGCGGCGACAGATACGCAGTATTTT - TRBJ2-3 TRBV18 TRBD2
CASIFGGPTDTQYF TGTGCCAGCATCTTCGGGGGTCCCACAGATACGCAGTATTTT - TRBJ2-3 TRBV7-2 -
CASSLDTGLNTGELFF TGTGCCAGCAGCTTAGATACGGGACTGAACACCGGGGAGCTGTTTTTT - TRBJ2-2 TRBV11-3 -
CASSYSNDSEQFF TGTGCCAGCAGTTACTCGAATGACAGTGAGCAGTTCTTC - TRBJ2-1 TRBV6-6 -
CANSPRTDDNEQFF TGTGCCAACAGCCCGAGGACGGATGACAATGAGCAGTTCTTC - TRBJ2-1 TRBV7-6 -
CASSFDQGPYEQYF TGTGCCAGCAGCTTTGACCAGGGACCCTACGAGCAGTACTTC - TRBJ2-7 TRBV5-5 -
CASSPRVGGYGNTIYF TGTGCCAGCAGCCCCCGGGTGGGGGGGTATGGAAACACCATATATTTT - TRBJ1-3 TRBV7-8 -
CASSEGGVSEQYF TGTGCCAGCTCTGAGGGGGGGGTAAGCGAGCAGTACTTC - TRBJ2-7 TRBV6-5 -
CASSLKPYNEQFF TGTGCCAGCAGTTTGAAGCCTTACAATGAGCAGTTCTTC - TRBJ2-1 TRBV27 -
CSVVLGGNNQPQHF TGCAGCGTTGTCTTGGGAGGGAACAATCAGCCCCAGCATTTT - TRBJ1-5 TRBV29-1 -
CASSLAGTGAPEQYF TGTGCCAGCAGCTTGGCCGGGACAGGAGCCCCCGAGCAGTACTTC - TRBJ2-7 TRBV7-6 TRBD1
CAISESSGNTIYF TGTGCCATCAGTGAGAGTTCTGGAAACACCATATATTTT once TRBJ1-3 TRBV10-3 -
CASSRLAGETGELFF TGTGCCAGCAGCCGACTAGCGGGAGAGACCGGGGAGCTGTTTTTT medium-sized TRBJ2-2 TRBV6-4 TRBD2
CASSLAGQGVGEQYF TGTGCCAGCAGCTTAGCGGGACAGGGGGTGGGCGAGCAGTACTTC - TRBJ2-7 TRBV7-9 TRBD1
CAIGPGATNEKLFF TGTGCCATTGGACCGGGGGCAACTAATGAAAAACTGTTTTTT once TRBJ1-4 TRBV19 -